This TCR beta chain is drawn from a study of technical replicates of blood from several donors. Here immunoSEQ multiplex PCR was the method, and the copy in TCRdb shows in-frame clones only, minus some. Of approximately 79,000 clones in the sample, around 97% are singletons; the top ten hold about 0.29%. With 3 bases removed from V and 3 bases from J, the gap between germline ends came to 12 bases. The CDR3 is 15 residues long. Germline V CDR1 and CDR2: MDHEN, SYDVKM. The chain uses TRBV28 and TRBJ1-5; D unclear. Sequenced material: T cells isolated from PBMCs. The TCR comes from a human donor in good health. CDR3 residues: CASSFPVHTNQPQHF. The CDR3 region has the DNA TGTGCCAGCAGTTTCCCCGTTCACACCAATCAGCCCCAGCATTTT.